These T cell receptor beta chains were read from a single sample in a study of cytomegalovirus exposure and HLA in healthy donors. Clones were sequenced by immunoSEQ multiplex PCR, and TCRdb holds only the in-frame ones, with some missing. The data hold about 110,000 clones, with less than 85% observed a single time. Sequencing used PBMCs. The receptors were gathered from a man younger than 40 in good health and CMV-seropositive. CDR3s leave out the opening cysteine and the closing phenylalanine or tryptophan. Each record gives: J gene, V gene, D gene, CDR3 protein. A D gene is named only where the DNA matches it firmly.

j_gene: TRBJ1-5; v_gene: TRBV2; d_gene: TRBD1; CDR3aa: ASRDRGGQPQH
j_gene: TRBJ1-2; v_gene: TRBV27; d_gene: -; CDR3aa: ASSSHPAGGLDYGYT
j_gene: TRBJ2-4; v_gene: TRBV28; d_gene: -; CDR3aa: ATTPGSAKNIQY
j_gene: TRBJ2-7; v_gene: TRBV18; d_gene: TRBD2; CDR3aa: ASSRGSTSNHEQY
j_gene: TRBJ2-2; v_gene: TRBV30; d_gene: TRBD1; CDR3aa: AWRRTGANTGELF
j_gene: TRBJ2-1; v_gene: TRBV7-8; d_gene: TRBD2; CDR3aa: ASSLSRRSGATHNEQF
j_gene: TRBJ2-5; v_gene: TRBV4-3; d_gene: -; CDR3aa: ASSKGQWGIETQY
j_gene: TRBJ2-1; v_gene: TRBV7-9; d_gene: -; CDR3aa: ASSLGGHPVPYNEQF
j_gene: TRBJ1-5; v_gene: TRBV5-1; d_gene: -; CDR3aa: ASSLGWGGNQPQH
j_gene: TRBJ1-1; v_gene: TRBV30; d_gene: -; CDR3aa: AWDGGTEAF
j_gene: TRBJ2-7; v_gene: TRBV6-5; d_gene: -; CDR3aa: ASSYGDTDYEQY
j_gene: TRBJ1-2; v_gene: TRBV9; d_gene: -; CDR3aa: ASSFRQDSFYGYT
j_gene: TRBJ2-1; v_gene: TRBV29-1; d_gene: TRBD1; CDR3aa: SVDGQGALDEQF
j_gene: TRBJ2-5; v_gene: TRBV7-2; d_gene: TRBD2; CDR3aa: ASSLVGGGETQY
j_gene: TRBJ1-5; v_gene: TRBV29-1; d_gene: TRBD1; CDR3aa: SVGTGDSNQPQH
j_gene: TRBJ2-2; v_gene: TRBV6-5; d_gene: TRBD1; CDR3aa: ASGQANTGELF
j_gene: TRBJ1-4; v_gene: TRBV6-5; d_gene: -; CDR3aa: ASSSGSSEKLF
j_gene: TRBJ1-2; v_gene: TRBV7-9; d_gene: TRBD1; CDR3aa: ASSPDRGWDGYT
j_gene: TRBJ2-7; v_gene: TRBV6-6; d_gene: TRBD2; CDR3aa: ASSYPGGYEQY
j_gene: TRBJ2-7; v_gene: TRBV7-9; d_gene: -; CDR3aa: ASSLGAGGGNEQY
j_gene: TRBJ1-1; v_gene: TRBV4-3; d_gene: TRBD1; CDR3aa: ASSQGWGQGATEAF
j_gene: TRBJ2-7; v_gene: TRBV28; d_gene: TRBD1; CDR3aa: ASTLTGVYEQY